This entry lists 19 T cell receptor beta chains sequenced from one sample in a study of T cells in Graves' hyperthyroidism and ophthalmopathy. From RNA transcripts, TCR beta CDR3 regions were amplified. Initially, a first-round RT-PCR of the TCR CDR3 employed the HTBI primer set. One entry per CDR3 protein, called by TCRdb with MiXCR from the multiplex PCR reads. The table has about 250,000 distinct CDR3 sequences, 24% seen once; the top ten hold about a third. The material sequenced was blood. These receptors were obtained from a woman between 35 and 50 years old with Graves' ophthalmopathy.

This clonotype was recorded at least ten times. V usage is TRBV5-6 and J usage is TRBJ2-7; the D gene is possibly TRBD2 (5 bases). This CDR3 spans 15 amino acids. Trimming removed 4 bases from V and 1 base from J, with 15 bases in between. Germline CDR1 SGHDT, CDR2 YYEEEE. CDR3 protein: CASSQRGRRSYEQYF. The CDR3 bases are TGTGCCAGCAGCCAACGGGGTAGAAGGTCCTACGAGCAGTACTTC.

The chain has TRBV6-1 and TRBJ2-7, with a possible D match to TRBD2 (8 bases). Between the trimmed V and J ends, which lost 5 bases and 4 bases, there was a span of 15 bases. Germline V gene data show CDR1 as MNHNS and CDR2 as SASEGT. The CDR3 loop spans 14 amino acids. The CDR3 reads CASSRREGAYEQYF. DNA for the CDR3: TGTGCCAGCAGTCGCCGGGAGGGGGCTTACGAGCAGTACTTC.

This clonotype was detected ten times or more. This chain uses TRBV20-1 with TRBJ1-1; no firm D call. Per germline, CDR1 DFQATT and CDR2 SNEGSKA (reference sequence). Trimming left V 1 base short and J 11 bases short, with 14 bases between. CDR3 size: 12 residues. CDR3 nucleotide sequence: TGCAGTGCTAGAGGAGCCCCAGGAGGGGCTTTCTTT. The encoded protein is CSARGAPGGAFF.

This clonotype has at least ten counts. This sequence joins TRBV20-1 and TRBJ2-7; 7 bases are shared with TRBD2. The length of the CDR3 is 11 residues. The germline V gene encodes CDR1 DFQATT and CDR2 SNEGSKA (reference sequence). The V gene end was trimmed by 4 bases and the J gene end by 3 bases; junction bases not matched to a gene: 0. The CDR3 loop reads CSATSGYEQYF. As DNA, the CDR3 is TGCAGTGCTACTAGCGGCTACGAGCAGTACTTC.

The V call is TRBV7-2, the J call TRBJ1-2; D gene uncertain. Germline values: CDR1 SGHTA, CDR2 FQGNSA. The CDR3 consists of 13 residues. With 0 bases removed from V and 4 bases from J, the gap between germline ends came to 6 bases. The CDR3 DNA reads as TGTGCCAGCAGCTTAGCTACAGCCTATGGCTACACCTTC. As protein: CASSLATAYGYTF. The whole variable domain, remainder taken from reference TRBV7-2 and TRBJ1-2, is GAGVSQSPSNKVTEKGKDVELRCDPISGHTALYWYRQSLGQGLEFLIYFQGNSAPDKSGLPSDRFSAERTGGSVSTLTIQRTQQEDSAVYLCASSLATAYGYTFGSGTRLTVV.

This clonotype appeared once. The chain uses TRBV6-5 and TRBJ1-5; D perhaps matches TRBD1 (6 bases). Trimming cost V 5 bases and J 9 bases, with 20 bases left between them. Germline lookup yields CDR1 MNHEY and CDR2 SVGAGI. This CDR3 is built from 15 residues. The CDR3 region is CASSNRDISFWPQHF. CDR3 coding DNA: TGTGCCAGCAGTAACCGGGACATATCGTTTTGGCCCCAGCATTTT.

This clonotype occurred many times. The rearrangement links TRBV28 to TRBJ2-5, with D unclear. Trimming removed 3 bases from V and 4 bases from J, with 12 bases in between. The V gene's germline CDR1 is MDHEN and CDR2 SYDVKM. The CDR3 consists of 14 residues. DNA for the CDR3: TGTGCCAGCAGTTTCCAGCGTAGCACAGAGACCCAGTACTTC. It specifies CASSFQRSTETQYF.

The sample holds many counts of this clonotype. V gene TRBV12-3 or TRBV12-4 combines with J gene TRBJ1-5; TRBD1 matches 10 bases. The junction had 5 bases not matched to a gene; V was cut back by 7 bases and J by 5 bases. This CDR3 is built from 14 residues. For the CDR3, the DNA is TGTGCCAGCAAACAGACAGGGGGCTATCAGCCCCAGCATTTT. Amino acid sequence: CASKQTGGYQPQHF.

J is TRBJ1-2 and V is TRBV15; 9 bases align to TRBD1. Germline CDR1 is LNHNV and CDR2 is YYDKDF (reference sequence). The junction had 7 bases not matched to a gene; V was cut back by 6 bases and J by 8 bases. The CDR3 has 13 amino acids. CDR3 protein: CATSTWTGDGYTF. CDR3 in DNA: TGTGCCACCAGTACCTGGACAGGGGACGGCTACACCTTC.

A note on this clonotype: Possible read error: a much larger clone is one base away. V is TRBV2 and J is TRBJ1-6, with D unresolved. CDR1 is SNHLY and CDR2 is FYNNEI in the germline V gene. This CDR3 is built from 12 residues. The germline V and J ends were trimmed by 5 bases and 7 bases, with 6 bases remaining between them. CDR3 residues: CASSTRNSPLHF. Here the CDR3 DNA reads TGTGCCAGCAGTACGAGAAATTCACCCCTCCACTTT. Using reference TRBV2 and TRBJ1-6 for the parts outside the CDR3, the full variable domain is EPEVTQTPSHQVTQMGQEVILRCVPISNHLYFYWYRQILGQKVEFLVSFYNNEISEKSEIFDDQFSVERPDGSNFTLKIRSTKLEDSAMYFCASSTRNSPLHFGNGTRLTVT.

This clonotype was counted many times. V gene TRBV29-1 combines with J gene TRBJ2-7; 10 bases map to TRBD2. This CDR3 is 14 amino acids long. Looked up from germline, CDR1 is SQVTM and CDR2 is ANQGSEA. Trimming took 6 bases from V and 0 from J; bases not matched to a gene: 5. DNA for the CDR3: TGCAGCGTGGCCGGGACTAGCGCCTCCTACGAGCAGTACTTC. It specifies CSVAGTSASYEQYF.

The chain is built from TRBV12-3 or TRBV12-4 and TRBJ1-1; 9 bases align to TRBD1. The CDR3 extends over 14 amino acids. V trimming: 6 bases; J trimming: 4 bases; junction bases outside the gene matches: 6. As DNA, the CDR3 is TGTGCCAGCAGGACCGGGACAGGGTTCACTGAAGCTTTCTTT. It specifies CASRTGTGFTEAFF.

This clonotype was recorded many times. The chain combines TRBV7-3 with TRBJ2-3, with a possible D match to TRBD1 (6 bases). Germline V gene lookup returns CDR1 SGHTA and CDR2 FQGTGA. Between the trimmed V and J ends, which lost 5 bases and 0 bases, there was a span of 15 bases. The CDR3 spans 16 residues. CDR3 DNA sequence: TGTGCCAGCAGCCCAAAGACAGGAATAAGCACAGATACGCAGTATTTT. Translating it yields CASSPKTGISTDTQYF.

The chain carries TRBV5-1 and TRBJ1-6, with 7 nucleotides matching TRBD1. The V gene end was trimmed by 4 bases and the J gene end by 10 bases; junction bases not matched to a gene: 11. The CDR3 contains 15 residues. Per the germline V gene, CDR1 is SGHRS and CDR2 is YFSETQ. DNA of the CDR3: TGCGCCAGCAGCGCATCAGAGGGGGCAGAATCACCCCTCCACTTT. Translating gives CASSASEGAESPLHF.

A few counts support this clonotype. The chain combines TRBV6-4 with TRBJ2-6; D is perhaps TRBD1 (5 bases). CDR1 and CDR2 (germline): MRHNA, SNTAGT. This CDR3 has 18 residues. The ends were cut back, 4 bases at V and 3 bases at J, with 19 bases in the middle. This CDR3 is CASSATIGAQGGANVLTF. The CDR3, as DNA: TGTGCCAGCAGTGCTACGATAGGGGCCCAAGGTGGGGCCAACGTCCTGACTTTC.

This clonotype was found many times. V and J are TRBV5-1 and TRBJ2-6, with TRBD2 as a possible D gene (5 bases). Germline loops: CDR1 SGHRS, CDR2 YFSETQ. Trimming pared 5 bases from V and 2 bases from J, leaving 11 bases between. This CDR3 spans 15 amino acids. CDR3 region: CASRPGVAGANVLTF. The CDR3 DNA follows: TGCGCCAGCAGGCCCGGGGTCGCTGGGGCCAACGTCCTGACTTTC.

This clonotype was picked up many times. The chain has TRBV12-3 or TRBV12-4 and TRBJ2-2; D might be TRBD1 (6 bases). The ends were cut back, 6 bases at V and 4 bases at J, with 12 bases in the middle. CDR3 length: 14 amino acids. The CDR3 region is CASRPDRPTGELFF. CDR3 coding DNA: TGTGCCAGCAGACCGGACAGACCCACCGGGGAGCTGTTTTTT.

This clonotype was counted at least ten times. The CDR3: CASSQVGLAGLYEQYF. CDR3 nucleotides: TGTGCCAGCAGCCAAGTGGGACTAGCGGGACTCTACGAGCAGTACTTC. The chain links TRBV4-2 to TRBJ2-7; 13 bases are shared with TRBD2. The CDR3 length is 16 residues. J gave up 3 bases and V 1 base, and 3 bases lay outside the gene matches. CDR1 is LGHNA and CDR2 is YNFKEQ in the germline V gene.

The CDR3 region has the DNA TGTGCCAGCAGCTGGGGACAGGGGGCACAAGAGACCCAGTACTTC. This encodes CASSWGQGAQETQYF. The chain couples TRBV28 to TRBJ2-5; TRBD1 matches at 12 bases. Losses at the gene ends were 6 bases for V and 2 bases for J; bases not matched to a gene: 4. The CDR3 loop spans 15 amino acids. The germline V gene has CDR1 MDHEN and CDR2 SYDVKM.